This note documents a single T cell receptor beta chain sequence. Its matching antigen is unknown. The germline V and J ends were trimmed by 0 bases and 4 bases, with 17 bases remaining between them. The CDR3 covers 17 residues. The germline V gene encodes CDR1 MNHGY and CDR2 SAAAGT. This record belongs to a study of T cells in localized non-small cell lung cancer. Study observations and caveats: For the top 100 tumor clones, a median about 57 also appeared in adjacent lung. Uninvolved nearby lung showed the greatest T cell clonality, exceeding that found in tumor. Analysis by sequencing included only one tumor region, so heterogeneity remains possible.

Assay: immunoSEQ multiplex PCR; the TCRdb copy retains only in-frame clones and omits some. The table lists some 3,200 clones, approximately 24% of them singletons. The sample was lung tumor tissue, taken before any cancer treatment. The chain employs TRBV6-8 and TRBJ2-3; maybe TRBD1 (6 bases). This clonotype originated in a female donor at least 60 years old with stage I lung adenocarcinoma. The CDR3 here is CASSYSFLRGSADTQYF. In nucleotides, the CDR3 is TGTGCCAGCAGTTACTCTTTTTTGAGGGGGAGCGCAGATACGCAGTATTTT.